The rows below give T cell receptor beta chains drawn from one sample of a study of cytomegalovirus exposure and HLA in healthy donors. Clones were sequenced by immunoSEQ multiplex PCR, and TCRdb holds only the in-frame ones, with some missing. The sample carries under 150,000 clones, approximately 85% recorded once. Sequenced material: PBMCs. These receptors all stem from a boy aged 5-17 years in good health and CMV-seronegative. Both conserved end residues are part of each CDR3. A D gene is named only where the DNA matches it firmly. Some rows have no size entry. The others give once, few or many, or a class for an expanded clone.

>TRBV29-1|once|TRBJ2-5|.
CSVEAPLGRGETQYF
TGCAGCGTTGAAGCTCCCCTCGGAAGAGGAGAGACCCAGTACTTC
>TRBV6-5|.|TRBJ1-2|.
CASSYSPSQGYTF
TGTGCCAGCAGTTACTCGCCTAGCCAAGGCTACACCTTC
>TRBV10-2|.|TRBJ2-1|TRBD2
CASSEGTSGRAEQFF
TGCGCCAGCAGTGAGGGGACTAGCGGGAGAGCTGAGCAGTTCTTC
>TRBV4-3|.|TRBJ2-7|.
CASSQVAGKAYEQYF
TGCGCCAGCAGCCAAGTGGCGGGAAAGGCCTACGAGCAGTACTTC
>TRBV30|.|TRBJ2-7|TRBD2
CAWSRLAGPYEQYF
TGTGCCTGGAGTAGGTTAGCGGGACCCTACGAGCAGTACTTC
>TRBV4-3|.|TRBJ1-5|.
CASSQRVGQPQHF
TGCGCCAGCAGCCAAAGAGTTGGTCAGCCCCAGCATTTT
>TRBV6-1|.|TRBJ2-5|TRBD2
CASSEWTGGPWETQYF
TGTGCCAGCAGTGAATGGACGGGGGGGCCGTGGGAGACCCAGTACTTC
>TRBV19|.|TRBJ2-1|TRBD2
CASSIVPSGSKDNEQFF
TGTGCCAGTAGTATCGTCCCTAGCGGGAGCAAGGACAATGAGCAGTTCTTC
>TRBV30|.|TRBJ2-1|.
CAWSRVGEQFF
TGTGCCTGGAGCAGGGTCGGCGAGCAGTTCTTC
>TRBV7-2|.|TRBJ1-1|.
CASTLLGGGGWNTEAFF
TGTGCCAGCACCCTCTTGGGAGGGGGAGGGTGGAACACTGAAGCTTTCTTT
>TRBV6-5|.|TRBJ2-5|.
CASSRTYQETQYF
TGTGCCAGCAGCCGGACATATCAAGAGACCCAGTACTTC
>TRBV5-1|.|TRBJ2-2|TRBD1
CASSLKQGADGELFF
TGCGCCAGCAGCTTGAAACAGGGGGCGGACGGGGAGCTGTTTTTT
>TRBV5-1|.|TRBJ2-7|.
CASSPPRTGTLAYEQYF
TGCGCCAGCAGCCCGCCCCGTACCGGGACACTTGCCTACGAGCAGTACTTC
>TRBV25-1|.|TRBJ1-2|.
CASRPTGTLNYGYTF
TGTGCCAGCAGACCCACCGGGACACTCAACTATGGCTACACCTTC
>TRBV4-3|.|TRBJ2-7|.
CASSQDRNEQYF
TGCGCCAGCAGCCAAGATCGTAACGAGCAGTACTTC
>TRBV4-3|.|TRBJ1-4|.
CASSKRQDNEKLFF
TGCGCCAGCAGCAAAAGACAGGACAATGAAAAACTGTTTTTT
>TRBV19|.|TRBJ1-1|.
CASSIWGRVNTEAFF
TGTGCCAGTAGTATTTGGGGCAGAGTGAACACTGAAGCTTTCTTT
>TRBV15|.|TRBJ1-1|.
CATSRRRVTEAFF
TGTGCCACCAGCAGAAGACGGGTAACTGAAGCTTTCTTT
>TRBV5-1|few|TRBJ1-1|.
CASSQGRHTEAFF
TGCGCCAGCAGCCAGGGTAGGCACACTGAAGCTTTCTTT
>TRBV27|.|TRBJ2-4|.
CASSQGLLAKNIQYF
TGTGCCAGCAGTCAGGGGTTATTAGCCAAAAACATTCAGTACTTC
>TRBV7-2|once|TRBJ2-7|.
CASSSTGDSYEQYF
TGTGCCAGCAGCTCCACAGGTGACTCCTACGAGCAGTACTTC
>TRBV7-2|.|TRBJ2-7|.
CASSRSRDEQYF
TGTGCCAGCAGCCGTTCCCGGGACGAGCAGTACTTC
>TRBV19|.|TRBJ1-1|.
CASKIQGEMGSEAFF
TGTGCCAGTAAGATCCAGGGCGAGATGGGGTCTGAAGCTTTCTTT